This TCR beta chain was captured in a study of beta chain features in type 1 diabetes. Whole-study context: The patient and healthy donor groups were comparable for age, gender and cell yields.

Expressed TCRB transcripts were sequenced after all isolated RNA was converted to cDNA. Approximately 3.6 million reads were obtained on average from naive, central memory and regulatory T cell samples. Clones were sequenced by immunoSEQ multiplex PCR, and TCRdb holds only the in-frame ones, with some missing. The sample records a few hundred thousand clones, around 9.6% being singletons. Over 95% purity was reached by all sorted populations. The CDR3 consists of 12 residues. Germline V lookup: CDR1 SEHNR, CDR2 FQNEAQ (reference sequence). Trimming removed 5 bases at V and 6 bases at J, with 10 bases between.

The sequenced sample consisted of naive CD4+ T cells from blood. The chain combines TRBV7-9 with TRBJ1-2, with a tentative D call TRBD1 (5 bases). The TCR originated in a young woman in good health. CDR3 DNA: TGTGCCAGCAGCACACAGACAGATGGCTACACCTTC. Amino acids: CASSTQTDGYTF.